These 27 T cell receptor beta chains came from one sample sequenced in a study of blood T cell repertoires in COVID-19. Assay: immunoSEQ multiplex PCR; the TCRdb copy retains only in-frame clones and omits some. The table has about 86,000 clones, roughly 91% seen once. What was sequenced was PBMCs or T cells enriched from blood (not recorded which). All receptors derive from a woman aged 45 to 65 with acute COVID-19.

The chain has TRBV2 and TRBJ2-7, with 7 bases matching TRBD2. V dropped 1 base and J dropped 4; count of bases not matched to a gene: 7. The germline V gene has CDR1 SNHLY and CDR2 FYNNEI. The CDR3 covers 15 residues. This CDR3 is CASSEGLAEIYEQYF. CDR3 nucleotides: TGTGCCAGCAGTGAAGGTCTAGCGGAGATTTACGAGCAGTACTTC.

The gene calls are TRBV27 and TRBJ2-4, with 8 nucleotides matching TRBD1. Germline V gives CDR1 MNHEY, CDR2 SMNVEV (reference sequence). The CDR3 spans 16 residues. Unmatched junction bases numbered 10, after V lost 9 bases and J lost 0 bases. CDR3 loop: CASWGVTGVAKNIQYF. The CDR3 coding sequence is TGTGCCAGTTGGGGGGTGACAGGGGTAGCCAAAAACATTCAGTACTTC.

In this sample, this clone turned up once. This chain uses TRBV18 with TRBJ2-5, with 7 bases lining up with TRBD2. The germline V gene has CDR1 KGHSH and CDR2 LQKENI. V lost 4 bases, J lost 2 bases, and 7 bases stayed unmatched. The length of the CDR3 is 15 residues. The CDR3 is CASSLGGETQETQYF. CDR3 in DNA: TGTGCCAGCTCACTTGGGGGGGAGACACAAGAGACCCAGTACTTC. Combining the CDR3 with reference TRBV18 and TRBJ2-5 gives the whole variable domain NAGVMQNPRHLVRRRGQEARLRCSPMKGHSHVYWYRQLPEEGLKFMVYLQKENIIDESGMPKERFSAEFPKEGPSILRIQQVVRGDSAAYFCASSLGGETQETQYFGPGTRLLVL.

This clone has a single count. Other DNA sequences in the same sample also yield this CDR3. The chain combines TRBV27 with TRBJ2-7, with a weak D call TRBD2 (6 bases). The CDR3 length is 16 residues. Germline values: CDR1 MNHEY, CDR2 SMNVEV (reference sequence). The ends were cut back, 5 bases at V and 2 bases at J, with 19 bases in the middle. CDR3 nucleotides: TGTGCCAGCAGTCATACGAAGGGAGGCCTAACCTACGAGCAGTACTTC. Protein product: CASSHTKGGLTYEQYF.

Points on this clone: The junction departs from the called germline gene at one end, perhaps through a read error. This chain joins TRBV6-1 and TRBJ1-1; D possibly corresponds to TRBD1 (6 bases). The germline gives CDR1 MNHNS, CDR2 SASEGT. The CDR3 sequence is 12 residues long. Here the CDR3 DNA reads TGTGCCAGCAGTGAACCTTCCAGGACAGAGATCTTT. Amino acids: CASSEPSRTEIF.

CDR3 coding DNA: TGTGCCAGCAGCTGGACAGGCATCTACGAGCAGTACTTC. This encodes CASSWTGIYEQYF. This chain connects TRBV7-2 to TRBJ2-7, with TRBD1 matching 7 bases. V dropped 4 bases and J dropped 3; count of bases not matched to a gene: 3. Germline V lookup: CDR1 SGHTA, CDR2 FQGNSA. The CDR3 is made up of 13 amino acids.

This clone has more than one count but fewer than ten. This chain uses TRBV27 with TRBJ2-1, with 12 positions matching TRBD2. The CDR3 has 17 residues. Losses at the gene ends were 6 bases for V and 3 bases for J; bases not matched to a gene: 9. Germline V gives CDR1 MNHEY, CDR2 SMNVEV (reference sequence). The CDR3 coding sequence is TGTGCCAGCAGCGACCGACTAGCGGGAGTTCGCTACAATGAGCAGTTCTTC. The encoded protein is CASSDRLAGVRYNEQFF.

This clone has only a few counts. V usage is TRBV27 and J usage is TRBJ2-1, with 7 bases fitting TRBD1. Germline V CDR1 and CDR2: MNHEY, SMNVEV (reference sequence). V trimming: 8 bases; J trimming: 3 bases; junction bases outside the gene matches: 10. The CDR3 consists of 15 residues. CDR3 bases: TGTGCCAGCGGAAATACAGACAGGGACTACAATGAGCAGTTCTTC. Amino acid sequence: CASGNTDRDYNEQFF.

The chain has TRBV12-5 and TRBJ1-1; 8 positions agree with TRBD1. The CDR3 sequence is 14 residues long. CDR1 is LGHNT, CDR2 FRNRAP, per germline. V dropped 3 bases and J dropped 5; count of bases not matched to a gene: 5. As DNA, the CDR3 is TGTGCTAGTGGTTTCGGACAGGGCTTGACTGAAGCTTTCTTT. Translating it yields CASGFGQGLTEAFF.

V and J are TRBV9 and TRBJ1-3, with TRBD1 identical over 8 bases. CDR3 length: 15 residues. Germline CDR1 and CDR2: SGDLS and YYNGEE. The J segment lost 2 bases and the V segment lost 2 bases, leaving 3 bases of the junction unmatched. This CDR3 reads CASSVQGAAGNTIYF. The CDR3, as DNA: TGTGCCAGCAGCGTTCAGGGGGCGGCTGGAAACACCATATATTTT.

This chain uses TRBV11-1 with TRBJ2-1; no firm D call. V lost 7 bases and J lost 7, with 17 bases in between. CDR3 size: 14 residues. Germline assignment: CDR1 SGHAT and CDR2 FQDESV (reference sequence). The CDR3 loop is CASTDTGSLNEQFF. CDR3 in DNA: TGTGCCAGCACCGATACCGGGTCGCTTAATGAGCAGTTCTTC.

CDR3 sequence: CASSYWSSNTEAFF. The CDR3 DNA follows: TGTGCCAGCAGTTACTGGAGCAGCAACACTGAAGCTTTCTTT. The V and J genes are TRBV6-5 and TRBJ1-1, with D uncertain. Germline CDR1 is MNHEY and CDR2 is SVGAGI. The V gene lost 1 base and the J gene lost 2 bases, with 8 bases spanning the gap. The CDR3 covers 14 residues.

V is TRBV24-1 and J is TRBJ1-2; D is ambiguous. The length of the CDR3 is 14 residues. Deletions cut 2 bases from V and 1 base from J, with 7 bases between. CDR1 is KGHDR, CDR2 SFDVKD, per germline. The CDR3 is CATSDWRVNYGYTF. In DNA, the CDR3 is TGTGCCACCAGTGATTGGCGGGTTAACTATGGCTACACCTTC.

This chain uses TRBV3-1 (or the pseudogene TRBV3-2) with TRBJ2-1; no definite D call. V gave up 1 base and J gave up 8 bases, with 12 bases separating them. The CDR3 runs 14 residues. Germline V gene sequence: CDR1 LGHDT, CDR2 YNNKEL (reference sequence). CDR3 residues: CASSQGLLSDEQFF. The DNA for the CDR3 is TGTGCCAGCAGCCAAGGATTATTAAGCGATGAGCAGTTCTTC.

The CDR3 here is CASSYAGTVTRNTIYF. The CDR3 DNA reads TGTGCCAGCAGTTACGCCGGGACAGTAACAAGAAACACCATATATTTT. This chain connects TRBV6-6 to TRBJ1-3; 7 positions match TRBD1. The CDR3 has 16 amino acids. Germline V gene sequence: CDR1 MNHNY, CDR2 SVGAGI (reference sequence). V lost 2 bases to trimming and J lost 5 bases; unmatched junction nucleotides: 9.

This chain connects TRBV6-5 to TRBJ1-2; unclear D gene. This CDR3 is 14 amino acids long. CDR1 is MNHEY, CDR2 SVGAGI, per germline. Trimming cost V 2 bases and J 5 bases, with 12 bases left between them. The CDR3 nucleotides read TGTGCCAGCAGTTACGGTGTACAGCGGTATGGCTACACCTTC. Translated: CASSYGVQRYGYTF.

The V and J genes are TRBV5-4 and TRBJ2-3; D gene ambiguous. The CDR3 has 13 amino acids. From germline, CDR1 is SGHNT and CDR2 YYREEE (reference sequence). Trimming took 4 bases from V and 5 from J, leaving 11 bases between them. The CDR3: CASSPWAGDTQYF. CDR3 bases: TGTGCCAGCAGCCCCTGGGCTGGAGATACGCAGTATTTT.

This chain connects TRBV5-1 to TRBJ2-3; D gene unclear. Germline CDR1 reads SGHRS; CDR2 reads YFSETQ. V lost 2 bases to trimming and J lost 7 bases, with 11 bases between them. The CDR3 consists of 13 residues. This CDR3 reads CASSFSLENTQYF. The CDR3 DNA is TGCGCCAGCAGCTTCAGTCTCGAAAATACGCAGTATTTT. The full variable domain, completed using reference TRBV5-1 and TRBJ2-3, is KAGVTQTPRYLIKTRGQQVTLSCSPISGHRSVSWYQQTPGQGLQFLFEYFSETQRNKGNFPGRFSGRQFSNSRSEMNVSTLELGDSALYLCASSFSLENTQYFGPGTRLTVL.

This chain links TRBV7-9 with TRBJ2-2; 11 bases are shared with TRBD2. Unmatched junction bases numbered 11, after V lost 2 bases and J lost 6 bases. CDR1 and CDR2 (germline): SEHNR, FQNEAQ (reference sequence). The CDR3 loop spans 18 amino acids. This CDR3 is CASSLFMGTSGRPGELFF. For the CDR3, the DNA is TGTGCCAGCAGCTTATTCATGGGAACTAGCGGGAGACCCGGGGAGCTGTTTTTT.

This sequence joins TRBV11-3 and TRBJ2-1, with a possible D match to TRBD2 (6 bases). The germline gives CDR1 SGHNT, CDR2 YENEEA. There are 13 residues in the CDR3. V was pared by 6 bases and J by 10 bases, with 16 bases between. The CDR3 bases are TGTGCCAGCAGTGAAGGACCCGGACTAGAGCAGTTCTTC. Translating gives CASSEGPGLEQFF. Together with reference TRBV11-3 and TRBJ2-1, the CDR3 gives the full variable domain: EAGVVQSPRYKIIEKKQPVAFWCNPISGHNTLYWYLQNLGQGPELLIRYENEEAVDDSQLPKDRFSAERLKGVDSTLKIQPAELGDSAVYLCASSEGPGLEQFFGPGTRLTVL.

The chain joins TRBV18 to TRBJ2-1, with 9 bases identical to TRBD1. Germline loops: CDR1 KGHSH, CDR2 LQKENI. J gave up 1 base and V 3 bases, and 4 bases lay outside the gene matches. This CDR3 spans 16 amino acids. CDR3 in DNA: TGTGCCAGCTCACCCAACAGGGGGCTTTCCTACAATGAGCAGTTCTTC. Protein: CASSPNRGLSYNEQFF. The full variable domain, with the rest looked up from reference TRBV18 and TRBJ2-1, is NAGVMQNPRHLVRRRGQEARLRCSPMKGHSHVYWYRQLPEEGLKFMVYLQKENIIDESGMPKERFSAEFPKEGPSILRIQQVVRGDSAAYFCASSPNRGLSYNEQFFGPGTRLTVL.

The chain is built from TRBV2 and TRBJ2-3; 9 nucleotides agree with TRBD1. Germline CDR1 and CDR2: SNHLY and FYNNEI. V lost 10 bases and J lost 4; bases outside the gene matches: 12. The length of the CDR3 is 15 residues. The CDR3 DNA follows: TGTGCCACCCTACCAGCGACAGGGGGGCCAGATACGCAGTATTTT. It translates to CATLPATGGPDTQYF.

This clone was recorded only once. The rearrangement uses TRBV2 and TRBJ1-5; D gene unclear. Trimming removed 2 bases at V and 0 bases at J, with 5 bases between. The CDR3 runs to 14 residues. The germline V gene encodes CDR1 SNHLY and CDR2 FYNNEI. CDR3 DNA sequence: TGTGCCAGCAGTGAACTAGATAGCAATCAGCCCCAGCATTTT. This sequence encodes CASSELDSNQPQHF.

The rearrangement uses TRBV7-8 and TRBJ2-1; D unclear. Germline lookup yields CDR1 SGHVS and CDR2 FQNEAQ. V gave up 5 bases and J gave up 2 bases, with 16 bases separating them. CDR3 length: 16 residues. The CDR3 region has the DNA TGTGCCAGCAGCCGTTCTGCACTCCGCGCCTACAATGAGCAGTTCTTC. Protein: CASSRSALRAYNEQFF.

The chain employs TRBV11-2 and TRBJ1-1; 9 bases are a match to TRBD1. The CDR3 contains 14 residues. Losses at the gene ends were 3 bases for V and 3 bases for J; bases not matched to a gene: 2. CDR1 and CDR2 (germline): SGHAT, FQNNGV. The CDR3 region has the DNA TGTGCCAGCAGCTTTCGGACAGGGGACACTGAAGCTTTCTTT. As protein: CASSFRTGDTEAFF.

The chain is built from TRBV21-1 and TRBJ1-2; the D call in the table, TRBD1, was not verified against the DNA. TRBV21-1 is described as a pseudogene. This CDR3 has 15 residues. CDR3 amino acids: CASSKDPGLRYGYTF. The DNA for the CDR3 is TGTGCCAGCAGCAAAGATCCAGGGTTGAGGTATGGCTACACCTTC.

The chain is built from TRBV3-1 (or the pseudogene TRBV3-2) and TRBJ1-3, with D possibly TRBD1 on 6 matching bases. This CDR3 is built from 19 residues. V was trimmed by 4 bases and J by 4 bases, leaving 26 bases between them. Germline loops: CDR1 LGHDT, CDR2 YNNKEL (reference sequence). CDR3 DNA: TGTGCCAGCAGCCCCCGGGGCCCCGCCGGGGGGGGGCGAGGAAACACCATATATTTT. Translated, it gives CASSPRGPAGGGRGNTIYF.